This entry features one T cell receptor (beta chain) sequence. Clones were read by immunoSEQ multiplex PCR, and TCRdb kept only the in-frame ones, dropping some. The sample lists under 80,000 clones; 75% to 85% were seen once. This entry belongs to a study of blood T cell repertoires in COVID-19. The CDR3 is 12 amino acids. V shed 5 bases and J shed 7 bases, with 11 bases lying between them. CDR1 LGHDT and CDR2 YNNKEL come from the germline V gene (reference sequence). The chain joins TRBV3-1 (or the pseudogene TRBV3-2) to TRBJ1-1; D gene unclear. The receptor's source is an older woman with acute or convalescent COVID-19. The sequenced sample was peripheral blood. CDR3: CASSKHTFEAFF. CDR3 nucleotide sequence: TGTGCCAGCAGCAAACACACGTTTGAAGCTTTCTTT.